Listed below are T cell receptor beta chains from one sample, sequenced in a study of cytomegalovirus exposure and HLA in healthy donors. The method was immunoSEQ multiplex PCR; TCRdb's version includes in-frame clones alone and lacks a portion of them. The sample contains 150,000 or so clones, more than 70% of which appear only once. Sample: PBMCs. All receptors derive from a human donor in good health. The CDR3 runs from the conserved cysteine through the conserved F or W. A D gene is named only where the DNA matches it firmly. Clone sizes are given selectively: once, few, many, or a class where the clone is expanded.

cdr3_length j_call clone_size v_call d_call cdr3_nt cdr3_aa
13 TRBJ1-1 NA TRBV18 NA TGTGCCAGCTCACCTACAGGGTTGGGTGAAGCTTTCTTT CASSPTGLGEAFF
12 TRBJ1-2 few TRBV7-9 NA TGTGCCAGCAGCTTACCAGGTTCGGGCTACACCTTC CASSLPGSGYTF
15 TRBJ2-7 NA TRBV7-2 TRBD1 TGTGCCAGCAGCTTAGGGACAGGGATAACCTACGAGCAGTACTTC CASSLGTGITYEQYF
16 TRBJ1-1 NA TRBV25-1 NA TGTGCCAGCAGCTCCAGGGGCACGAAGGGAAACACTGAAGCTTTCTTT CASSSRGTKGNTEAFF
13 TRBJ2-2 NA TRBV2 NA TGTGCCAGCAATACAGGGTTCACCGGGGAGCTGTTTTTT CASNTGFTGELFF
14 TRBJ2-1 NA TRBV18 TRBD1 TGTGCCAGCTCACACAGGGGGCTCATGGATGAGCAGTTCTTC CASSHRGLMDEQFF
16 TRBJ2-3 NA TRBV27 TRBD2 TGTGCCAGCAGTTTAGGCGGGGGTACTAGCACAGATATGCAGTATTTT CASSLGGGTSTDMQYF
16 TRBJ2-7 NA TRBV19 NA TGTGCCAGTAGTATAGCTCTGACCGGGACTTACTACGAGCAGTACTTC CASSIALTGTYYEQYF
14 TRBJ1-3 NA TRBV5-1 NA TGCGCCAGCAGCGAAGGGGGCTCTGGAAACACCATATATTTT CASSEGGSGNTIYF
15 TRBJ1-1 NA TRBV13 NA TGTGCCAGCAGCTTCCCTCGGACCCAGGGGACTGAAGCTTTCTTT CASSFPRTQGTEAFF
17 TRBJ2-7 NA TRBV4-1 NA TGCGCCAGCAGCCAGAGGGGAGCGGGGGACAGGGCATACGAGCAGTACTTC CASSQRGAGDRAYEQYF
15 TRBJ2-7 NA TRBV10-1 TRBD1 TGCGCCAGCAGTCCTCCGGGACAGGGGGACTACGAGCAGTACTTC CASSPPGQGDYEQYF
14 TRBJ2-7 NA TRBV7-9 NA TGTGCCAGCAGCTTAGGACGGACTCCCTACGAGCAGTACTTC CASSLGRTPYEQYF
14 TRBJ1-2 NA TRBV5-4 TRBD1 TGTGCCAGCAGCTTGGTGCAGGGGGTCGTCGGCTACACCTTC CASSLVQGVVGYTF
15 TRBJ2-5 NA TRBV7-2 TRBD2 TGTGCCAGCAGCGCCGGACTAGCGGGGGGAAAGACCCAGTACTTC CASSAGLAGGKTQYF
16 TRBJ1-1 NA TRBV28 TRBD1 TGTGCCAGCAGTCTATATGGGACAGGGGAGGGCACTGAAGCTTTCTTT CASSLYGTGEGTEAFF
14 TRBJ2-7 NA TRBV2 NA TGTGCCAGCAGTGATGCAGGGGAGGGCTACGAGCAGTACTTC CASSDAGEGYEQYF
13 TRBJ2-7 NA TRBV7-2 NA TGTGCCAGCAGCTTAGGCTGGGGGCTCGAGCAGTACTTC CASSLGWGLEQYF
12 TRBJ1-2 NA TRBV28 NA TGTGCCAGCAGTTTAAACAGGGACGGCTACACCTTC CASSLNRDGYTF
13 TRBJ1-1 NA TRBV30 NA TGTGCCTGGAGGAGGGGGATGAACACTGAAGCTTTCTTT CAWRRGMNTEAFF
14 TRBJ1-2 NA TRBV5-6 TRBD1 TGTGCCAGCAGCCCCCAGACAGGGTCTAATGGCTACACCTTC CASSPQTGSNGYTF
15 TRBJ1-2 NA TRBV4-3 NA TGCGCCAGCAGCCAAGAAGACTCCCTCATCTATGGCTACACCTTC CASSQEDSLIYGYTF
14 TRBJ2-1 NA TRBV19 NA TGTGCCAGTAGTCCCCCACAGGCCTACAATGAGCAGTTCTTC CASSPPQAYNEQFF
14 TRBJ2-5 NA TRBV5-1 NA TGCGCCAGCAGCTTGGTTCAGGGTCGAGAGACCCAGTACTTC CASSLVQGRETQYF
14 TRBJ2-5 NA TRBV11-2 TRBD1 TGTGCCAGCAGCGTCGGGACAGGGCGGGAGACCCAGTACTTC CASSVGTGRETQYF
12 TRBJ2-7 NA TRBV27 NA TGTGCCAGCAGTTTCCCGAGAGGCGAGCAGTACTTC CASSFPRGEQYF
17 TRBJ2-5 NA TRBV10-3 TRBD2 TGTGCCATCAGTCGACTAGCGGGAGAAGGGGGGCAAGAGACCCAGTACTTC CAISRLAGEGGQETQYF
16 TRBJ2-2 NA TRBV27 NA TGTGCCAGCAGTTTATCTCCACGGGAGCGTTCCGGGGAGCTGTTTTTT CASSLSPRERSGELFF
17 TRBJ1-5 NA TRBV27 NA TGTGCCAGCAGAAAAACCGGAGCTAGGAATAGCAATCAGCCCCAGCATTTT CASRKTGARNSNQPQHF
15 TRBJ2-2 NA TRBV6-5 TRBD1 TGTGCCAGCAGCCGGAGAGGGGGCCACACCGGGGAGCTGTTTTTT CASSRRGGHTGELFF
13 TRBJ1-5 NA TRBV5-5 NA TGTGCCAGCAGCTTGTTTGAGGCTCAGCCCCAGCATTTT CASSLFEAQPQHF
16 TRBJ2-1 NA TRBV6-4 NA TGTGCCAGCAGTGACTCGTTGGACAGCTCCTACAATGAGCAGTTCTTC CASSDSLDSSYNEQFF
15 TRBJ1-2 NA TRBV4-1 TRBD1 TGCGCCAGCAGCCAGGAAACCAGGGGGCGATATGGCTACACCTTC CASSQETRGRYGYTF
18 TRBJ2-3 NA TRBV7-2 NA TGTGCCAGCAGCTTAGCTCCCCTGCCAGGGCCAAGCACAGATACGCAGTATTTT CASSLAPLPGPSTDTQYF
15 TRBJ2-3 NA TRBV9 NA TGTGCCCGAAACAGTTTGCGGGATATGACAGATACGCAGTATTTT CARNSLRDMTDTQYF
18 TRBJ2-4 NA TRBV7-2 TRBD2 TGTGCCAGCAGCCCGAGCGGGGCAGGGTGGCTAACTGGGGACATTCAGTACTTC CASSPSGAGWLTGDIQYF
15 TRBJ2-7 NA TRBV7-9 NA TGTGCCAGCAGCTTAGTCGGAGGGATAGGACAAGGGCAGTACTTC CASSLVGGIGQGQYF
13 TRBJ2-5 NA TRBV6-6 TRBD1 TGTGCCAGCCTGGACAGGGGAAGAGAGACCCAGTACTTC CASLDRGRETQYF
14 TRBJ2-5 NA TRBV7-2 NA TGTGCCAGCAGCTTAGAAGGTAGCTACCAGACCCAGTACTTC CASSLEGSYQTQYF
14 TRBJ2-5 NA TRBV19 NA TGTGCCAGTAGTATAGCCAGTTTCCAAGAGACCCAGTACTTC CASSIASFQETQYF
15 TRBJ2-5 NA TRBV7-3 NA TGTGCCAGCAGCTTAGTGAATACAGGAATGGAGACCCAGTACTTC CASSLVNTGMETQYF
15 TRBJ1-3 NA TRBV27 NA TGTGCCAGCAGTCCTCGGGGCGGGACTGGAAACACCATATATTTT CASSPRGGTGNTIYF
17 TRBJ2-5 NA TRBV4-1 TRBD2 TGCGCCAGCAGCCGGCTTCCGCTAGCGGGATCTGGAGAGACCCAGTACTTC CASSRLPLAGSGETQYF
13 TRBJ2-7 NA TRBV9 TRBD2 TGTGCCAGCAGCGTGGCGGGGGTCCACGAGCAGTACTTC CASSVAGVHEQYF
14 TRBJ2-7 NA TRBV7-2 NA TGTGCCAGCAGCTCCGCGGGGGCGAGCTACGAGCAGTACTTC CASSSAGASYEQYF
13 TRBJ2-5 NA TRBV11-2 NA TGTGCCAGCAGCATCGGGGTCCAAGAGACCCAGTACTTC CASSIGVQETQYF
12 TRBJ1-1 NA TRBV18 NA TGTGCCAGCTCACCACTCGACTCCCAAGCTTTCTTT CASSPLDSQAFF
12 TRBJ2-7 NA TRBV6-6 NA TGTGCCAGCACCCAGGGCTCCTACGAGCAGTACTTC CASTQGSYEQYF
13 TRBJ2-1 NA TRBV30 NA TGTGCCTGGAGTCTTACGGCGGGTTATGAGCAGTTCTTC CAWSLTAGYEQFF
14 TRBJ2-7 NA TRBV27 NA TGTGCCAGCAGTTTGGTCCCGGGGATCAACGAGCAGTACTTC CASSLVPGINEQYF